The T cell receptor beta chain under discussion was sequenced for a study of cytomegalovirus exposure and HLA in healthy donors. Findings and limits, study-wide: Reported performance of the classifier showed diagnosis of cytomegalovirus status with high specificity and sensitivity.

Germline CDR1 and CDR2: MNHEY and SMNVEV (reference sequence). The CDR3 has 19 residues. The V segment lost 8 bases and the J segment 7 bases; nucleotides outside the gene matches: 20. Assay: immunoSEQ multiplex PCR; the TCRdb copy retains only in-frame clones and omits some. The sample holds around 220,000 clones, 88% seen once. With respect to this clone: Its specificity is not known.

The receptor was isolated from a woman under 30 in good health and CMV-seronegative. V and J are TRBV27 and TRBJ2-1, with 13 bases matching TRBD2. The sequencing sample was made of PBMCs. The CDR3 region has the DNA TGTGCCAGCTTAGTTCCGGGACTAGCGGGACCCCCCCCGGGGAATGAGCAGTTCTTC. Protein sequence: CASLVPGLAGPPPGNEQFF.